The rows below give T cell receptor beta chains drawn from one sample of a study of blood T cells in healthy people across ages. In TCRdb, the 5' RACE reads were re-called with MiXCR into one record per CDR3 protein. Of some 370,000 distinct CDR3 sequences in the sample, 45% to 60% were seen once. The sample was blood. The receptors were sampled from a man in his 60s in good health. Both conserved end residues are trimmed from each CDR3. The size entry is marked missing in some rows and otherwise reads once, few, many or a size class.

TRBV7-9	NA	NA	ASSRPARGGETQY
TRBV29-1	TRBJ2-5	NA	SVAPGLARTVKETQY
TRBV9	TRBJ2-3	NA	ASSVGAAPSTDTQY
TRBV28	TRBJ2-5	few	ASSSYFKTSGSGIRTQY
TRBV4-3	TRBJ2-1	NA	ASSQAIPLAGGPGKQF
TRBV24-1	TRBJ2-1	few	ATGVGYNEQF
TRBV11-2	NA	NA	ASTPTGGPIRNIQY
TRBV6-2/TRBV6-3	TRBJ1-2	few	ASSYLPSLSGYT
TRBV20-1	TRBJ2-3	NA	SVNSRRSLTERTDTQY
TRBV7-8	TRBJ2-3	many	ASSFTSGGADTQY
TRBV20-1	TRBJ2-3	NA	SAGLVAADTQY
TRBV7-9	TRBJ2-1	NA	ASSARQGRENEQF
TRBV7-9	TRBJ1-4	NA	ASSTLQGGDEKLF
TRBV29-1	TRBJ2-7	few	SVVGGYEQY
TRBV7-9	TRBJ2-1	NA	ASSPGLAGVGYKNEQF
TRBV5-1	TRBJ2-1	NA	ASSYSDREPYNEQF
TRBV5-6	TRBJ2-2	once	ASSLSGTGGLGELF
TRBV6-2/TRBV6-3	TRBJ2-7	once	ASTPGTGVYEQY
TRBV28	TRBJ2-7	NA	ASSSPVAGKNEQY
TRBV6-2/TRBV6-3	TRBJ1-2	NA	ASSTRRGRSSGYT
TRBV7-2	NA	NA	ASSLGPITAYEQY
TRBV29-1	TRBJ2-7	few	SAQGVGYEQY
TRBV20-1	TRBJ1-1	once	SARESGTGGDTEAF
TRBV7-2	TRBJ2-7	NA	ASSGGGTYEQY
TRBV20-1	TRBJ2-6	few	SAQSPNGANVLT
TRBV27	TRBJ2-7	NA	ASTRSLLTSGRVDEQY
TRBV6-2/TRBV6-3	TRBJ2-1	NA	ASRPLAPQTYNEQF
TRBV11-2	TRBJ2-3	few	ASSLEGGGRGNTQY